The 20 T cell receptor beta chains below all came from one sample that was sequenced in a study of cytomegalovirus exposure and HLA in healthy donors (dated by TCRdb to 2016 to 2017). Receptors were amplified or captured by the immunoSEQ multiplex PCR assay. For the multiplex PCR, a mixture combining 60 forward primers for TCR Vbeta segments and 13 reverse primers for TCR Jbeta segments was used. Entries here come from immuneACCESS through TCRdb and include only in-frame sequences with V and J called. Some clones fail to appear in such tables; in the studies checked, an unresolved V gene covers under half of the shortfall, and the cause of the remainder is unknown. The sample has 100,000 to 150,000 clones on record, about 73% of them singletons. The biggest ten clones account for just under 8.5% of the sample. Sequencing was done on a sample of PBMCs. The receptors come from a woman aged 35 to 49 in good health and CMV-seropositive.

The chain links TRBV10-2 to TRBJ2-7; D may be TRBD1 (5 bases). V gave up 4 bases and J gave up 2 bases, with 12 bases separating them. The CDR3 has 14 amino acids. CDR1 and CDR2 from the germline V gene are WSHSY and SAAADI. This CDR3 reads CASSVAGNPYEQYF. CDR3 coding DNA: TGCGCCAGCAGTGTCGCAGGGAATCCCTACGAGCAGTACTTC.

V is TRBV7-2 and J is TRBJ1-2; 7 nucleotides match TRBD1. Trimming cost V 5 bases and J 4 bases; bases outside gene matches: 4. This CDR3 is built from 13 residues. Germline loops: CDR1 SGHTA, CDR2 FQGNSA. In nucleotides, the CDR3 is TGTGCCAGCAGCCCTCGACAGGGCTATGGCTACACCTTC. It is translated as CASSPRQGYGYTF.

V gene TRBV6-5 combines with J gene TRBJ1-1; TRBD1 matches 8 bases. This CDR3 region has 16 residues. J lost 3 bases, V lost 4 bases, and 10 bases had no gene match. CDR1 and CDR2 (germline): MNHEY, SVGAGI. CDR3 residues: CASSSPGLRGHTEAFF. Here the CDR3 DNA reads TGTGCCAGCAGTTCCCCGGGCCTCAGGGGGCACACTGAAGCTTTCTTT.

This clone was counted a few times. V is TRBV7-2 and J is TRBJ2-5; 10 nucleotides line up with TRBD2. After removal of 5 bases from V and 9 bases from J, the junction contained 15 bases not matched to a gene. The germline V gene has CDR1 SGHTA and CDR2 FQGNSA. This CDR3 is 16 amino acids long. The CDR3 reads CASSPGLAANSQPQYF. The CDR3 region has the DNA TGTGCCAGCAGCCCAGGACTAGCGGCCAACTCTCAGCCCCAGTACTTC. The whole variable domain, filled in from reference TRBV7-2 and TRBJ2-5, reads GAGVSQSPSNKVTEKGKDVELRCDPISGHTALYWYRQSLGQGLEFLIYFQGNSAPDKSGLPSDRFSAERTGGSVSTLTIQRTQQEDSAVYLCASSPGLAANSQPQYFGPGTRLLVL.

The V gene is TRBV7-9, the J gene TRBJ1-6; D is undetermined. V lost 0 bases and J lost 7, with 7 bases in between. This CDR3 is built from 14 residues. Germline loops: CDR1 SEHNR, CDR2 FQNEAQ (reference sequence). CDR3 loop: CASSLAGRNSPLHF. CDR3 nucleotides: TGTGCCAGCAGCTTAGCGGGGAGGAATTCACCCCTCCACTTT.

Note on this clone: In the same sample, other DNA sequences code for this CDR3. This chain connects TRBV7-2 to TRBJ1-1; D call uncertain. The CDR3 is 14 amino acids. V was clipped by 1 base and J by 6 bases, with 12 bases between them. Germline values: CDR1 SGHTA, CDR2 FQGNSA. The CDR3: CASSLEPRVAEAFF. The CDR3 DNA follows: TGTGCCAGCAGCTTAGAGCCGCGGGTGGCTGAAGCTTTCTTT.

The V gene is TRBV15, the J gene TRBJ1-6; D is uncertain. The CDR3 contains 18 residues. Germline CDR1 and CDR2: LNHNV and YYDKDF (reference sequence). V dropped 4 bases and J dropped 6 bases, with 22 bases sitting between them. The CDR3 bases are TGTGCCACCAGCACGACGTTAAGGCTCGACACAAGTAATTCACCCCTCCACTTT. It yields the protein CATSTTLRLDTSNSPLHF. The variable domain in full, completed from reference TRBV15 and TRBJ1-6, reads DAMVIQNPRYQVTQFGKPVTLSCSQTLNHNVMYWYQQKSSQAPKLLFHYYDKDFNNEADTPDNFQSRRPNTSFCFLDIRSPGLGDTAMYLCATSTTLRLDTSNSPLHFGNGTRLTVT.

V and J are TRBV5-1 and TRBJ2-5, with TRBD2 as a possible D gene (5 bases). The V and J ends lost 3 bases and 0 bases respectively, with 12 bases between them. Per the germline V gene, CDR1 is SGHRS and CDR2 is YFSETQ. The CDR3 consists of 15 residues. The CDR3 nucleotides read TGCGCCAGCAGCTCCGGAGGCGGAAACCAAGAGACCCAGTACTTC. This encodes CASSSGGGNQETQYF.

The CDR3 DNA is TGTGCCAGTAGTTCTATTGGCTACACCTTC. This codes for CASSSIGYTF. V and J are TRBV19 and TRBJ1-2; no clear D. Germline V lookup: CDR1 LNHDA, CDR2 SQIVND (reference sequence). CDR3 size: 10 residues. V lost 5 bases to trimming and J lost 7 bases, with 5 bases between them. Based on the CDR3 plus reference TRBV19 and TRBJ1-2, the full variable domain is DGGITQSPKYLFRKEGQNVTLSCEQNLNHDAMYWYRQDPGQGLRLIYYSQIVNDFQKGDIAEGYSVSREKKESFPLTVTSAQKNPTAFYLCASSSIGYTFGSGTRLTVV.

This chain links TRBV27 with TRBJ2-3; TRBD2 agrees at 10 bases. Germline values: CDR1 MNHEY, CDR2 SMNVEV (reference sequence). Trimming at V came to 7 bases and at J to 2 bases, leaving 3 bases not matched to a gene. The CDR3 has 14 residues. The CDR3 region is CASKLAGTTDTQYF. CDR3 DNA: TGTGCCAGCAAACTAGCGGGAACCACAGATACGCAGTATTTT.

This clone was seen only once. The CDR3 nucleotides are TGTGCCAGCAGCCCTTGGACAGGGTGGGAGACCCAGTACTTC. Translation gives CASSPWTGWETQYF. V usage is TRBV7-8 and J usage is TRBJ2-5; TRBD1 matches at 8 bases. This CDR3 spans 14 amino acids. V lost 5 bases, J lost 5 bases, and 7 bases stayed unmatched. Germline V gives CDR1 SGHVS, CDR2 FQNEAQ.

The rearrangement uses TRBV5-6 and TRBJ1-2, with 9 positions matching TRBD1. Per the germline V gene, CDR1 is SGHDT and CDR2 is YYEEEE. Trimming cost V 0 bases and J 14 bases; bases outside gene matches: 2. The CDR3 runs 11 residues. The CDR3 protein is CASSLGDRATF. The CDR3 DNA is TGTGCCAGCAGCTTGGGGGACAGGGCGACCTTC.

The gene calls are TRBV7-9 and TRBJ1-2; 7 bases are shared with TRBD1. Germline CDR1 SEHNR, CDR2 FQNEAQ (reference sequence). J lost 4 bases, V lost 4 bases, and 9 bases had no gene match. The CDR3 has 15 amino acids. CDR3 sequence (DNA): TGTGCCAGCAGCTCGTTACAGGGGAACCTCTATGGCTACACCTTC. Residues: CASSSLQGNLYGYTF.

This chain connects TRBV13 to TRBJ1-1; no clear D. V lost 2 bases and J 1 base, leaving 8 bases between the germline ends. This CDR3 has 14 amino acids. Germline CDR1 and CDR2: PRHDT and FYEKMQ (reference sequence). The CDR3 DNA reads TGTGCCAGCAGCTTATGGGGAGGGAACACTGAAGCTTTCTTT. This sequence encodes CASSLWGGNTEAFF.

The chain uses TRBV7-9 and TRBJ2-3; no firm D call. Trimming removed 5 bases from V and 1 base from J, with 7 bases in between. This CDR3 region has 13 residues. Per germline, CDR1 SEHNR and CDR2 FQNEAQ (reference sequence). For the CDR3, the DNA is TGTGCCAGCAGCAATATAGGCACAGATACGCAGTATTTT. Residues: CASSNIGTDTQYF.

The rearrangement joins TRBV7-2 to TRBJ2-3, with a tentative D call TRBD1 (6 bases). Trimming shortened V by 1 base and J by 2 bases, and 13 bases separated the two germline ends. Germline values: CDR1 SGHTA, CDR2 FQGNSA. This CDR3 has 16 residues. The CDR3 reads CASSLGQQGPTDTQYF. The CDR3 DNA reads TGTGCCAGCAGCTTAGGGCAACAGGGACCCACAGATACGCAGTATTTT. Based on the CDR3 plus reference TRBV7-2 and TRBJ2-3, the full variable domain is GAGVSQSPSNKVTEKGKDVELRCDPISGHTALYWYRQSLGQGLEFLIYFQGNSAPDKSGLPSDRFSAERTGGSVSTLTIQRTQQEDSAVYLCASSLGQQGPTDTQYFGPGTRLTVL.

This clone appeared a few times. The rearrangement links TRBV4-3 to TRBJ1-1; D remains unclear. The V and J ends lost 1 base and 5 bases respectively, with 8 bases between them. CDR3 size: 13 residues. Per the germline V gene, CDR1 is LGHNA and CDR2 is YSLEER. The CDR3: CASSQVEDTEAFF. Written as DNA, the CDR3 is TGCGCCAGCAGCCAAGTAGAGGATACTGAAGCTTTCTTT.

The genes are TRBV7-2 and TRBJ2-7; 9 bases line up with TRBD2. V trimming: 5 bases; J trimming: 6 bases; junction bases outside the gene matches: 8. From germline, CDR1 is SGHTA and CDR2 FQGNSA. This CDR3 contains 14 residues. CDR3 amino acids: CASSRGTSFFEQYF. For the CDR3, the DNA is TGTGCCAGCAGCCGCGGGACTAGCTTTTTCGAGCAGTACTTC.

This clone was seen a handful of times. The chain combines TRBV9 with TRBJ2-2; 11 bases line up with TRBD2. CDR1 is SGDLS, CDR2 YYNGEE, per germline. CDR3 length equals 15 residues. Unmatched junction bases numbered 0, after V lost 1 base and J lost 4 bases. The CDR3 region is CASSVTSGGTGELFF. The CDR3 DNA sequence: TGTGCCAGCAGCGTAACTAGCGGGGGCACCGGGGAGCTGTTTTTT.

This clone was seen once. The chain is built from TRBV18 and TRBJ1-1, with D perhaps matching TRBD1 (5 bases). V lost 4 bases and J 3 bases, leaving 15 bases between the germline ends. In germline, CDR1 is KGHSH, CDR2 LQKENI. There are 15 residues in the CDR3. CDR3 nucleotides: TGTGCCAGCTCACGGCAGGGAGGAGAGGACACTGAAGCTTTCTTT. Translated, it gives CASSRQGGEDTEAFF.